Following are 27 T cell receptor beta chains from one sample sequenced in a study of low-dose radiotherapy and immunotherapy resistance in tumors. TRAV- and TRBV-specific primers primed first-strand cDNA, covering alpha and beta chains. Using a constant-region primer together with a V-primer adapter, TCRs were subjected to 20 PCR cycles of amplification. TCRdb re-called the reads with MiXCR, one entry per CDR3 protein. Of 18,000 or so distinct CDR3 sequences in the sample, around two thirds were seen once. The receptors were gathered from a human donor with advanced metastatic prostate, ovarian, gallbladder or colorectal cancer (not recorded which). This table probably holds off-target reads from a library built for another chain.

The V and J genes are TRBV18 and TRBJ1-5; the D gene is possibly TRBD1 (6 bases). The CDR3 is made up of 18 amino acids. Deletions cut 5 bases from V and 0 bases from J, with 20 bases between. Germline V lookup: CDR1 KGHSH, CDR2 LQKENI. In DNA, the CDR3 is TGTGCCAGCTCATTAACCGGGACAAGGGGAAATAGCAATCAGCCCCAGCATTTT. Translated, it gives CASSLTGTRGNSNQPQHF.

V and J are TRBV5-4 and TRBJ2-3; 7 nucleotides line up with TRBD2. The V and J ends lost 1 base and 6 bases, in that order; junction bases with no gene match: 8. Germline V lookup: CDR1 SGHNT, CDR2 YYREEE (reference sequence). The CDR3 is 15 residues long. The CDR3 reads CASSLKGLFRDTQYF. CDR3 DNA: TGTGCCAGCAGCTTGAAGGGACTATTCCGGGATACGCAGTATTTT.

This rearrangement joins TRBV28 to TRBJ2-6; D is possibly TRBD1 (6 bases). Germline CDR1 and CDR2: MDHEN and SYDVKM. There are 12 residues in the CDR3. With 6 bases removed from V and 6 bases from J, the gap between germline ends came to 6 bases. The CDR3 reads CASRGAANVLTF. Written as DNA, the CDR3 is TGTGCCAGCAGGGGGGCGGCCAACGTCCTGACTTTC.

This clonotype was detected a few times. The gene calls are TRBV29-1 and TRBJ2-5; perhaps TRBD1 as D (6 bases). In germline, CDR1 is SQVTM, CDR2 ANQGSEA. V was cut by 6 bases and J by 0 bases, with 14 bases left in between. There are 14 residues in the CDR3. As DNA, the CDR3 is TGCAGCGTCCGAAATGGACAGTACCAAGAGACCCAGTACTTC. Its translation is CSVRNGQYQETQYF.

The J gene is TRBJ2-1, the V gene TRBV24-1; tentative D call: TRBD2 (6 bases). CDR1 KGHDR and CDR2 SFDVKD come from the germline V gene. The CDR3 is 11 residues long. The ends were cut back, 9 bases at V and 13 bases at J, with 15 bases in the middle. CDR3 sequence (DNA): TGTGCCACCTCCTGGCGGGGTTCACAGTTCTTC. Encoded protein: CATSWRGSQFF.

This chain connects TRBV6-1 to TRBJ2-3; 9 bases line up with TRBD2. The V and J ends lost 5 bases and 2 bases, in that order; junction bases with no gene match: 11. This CDR3 is 17 amino acids long. The germline gives CDR1 MNHNS, CDR2 SASEGT. The DNA for the CDR3 is TGTGCCAGCAGTAGGGTTGTGTCTAGCGGGACCACAGATACGCAGTATTTT. Its protein product is CASSRVVSSGTTDTQYF.

The CDR3 spells CASSLAGGRMNEQFF. CDR3 nucleotides: TGTGCCAGCAGCTTAGCAGGGGGGAGAATGAATGAGCAGTTCTTC. V is TRBV7-2 and J is TRBJ2-1, with D perhaps assigned TRBD1 or TRBD2 (6 bases each). Per the germline V gene, CDR1 is SGHTA and CDR2 is FQGNSA. There are 15 residues in the CDR3. Trimming left V 0 bases short and J 7 bases short, with 13 bases between.

V usage is TRBV6-6 and J usage is TRBJ2-5; 9 bases map to TRBD1. From germline, CDR1 is MNHNY and CDR2 SVGAGI (reference sequence). J lost 4 bases, V lost 5 bases, and 11 bases had no gene match. This CDR3 is built from 16 residues. Here the CDR3 DNA reads TGTGCCAGCAGTGACCCGGGACAGGGCTTTTCAGAGACCCAGTACTTC. Translation: CASSDPGQGFSETQYF.

The chain links TRBV4-2 to TRBJ1-2; D is uncertain. Germline CDR1 and CDR2: LGHNA and YNFKEQ. The CDR3 is 16 amino acids. The germline V and J ends were trimmed by 1 base and 0 bases, with 12 bases remaining between them. In DNA form, the CDR3 reads TGTGCCAGCAGCCAAGTTCAAGTAGCCCCTAACTATGGCTACACCTTC. Protein: CASSQVQVAPNYGYTF.

V gene TRBV6-5 combines with J gene TRBJ1-2; TRBD1 might be the D (5 bases). Germline CDR1 and CDR2: MNHEY and SVGAGI. Trimming cost V 5 bases and J 4 bases, with 14 bases left between them. The CDR3 has 14 amino acids. In DNA, the CDR3 is TGTGCCAGCAGTGACGTTCAGGGAATCTATGGCTACACCTTC. It encodes CASSDVQGIYGYTF.

CDR3 nucleotide sequence: TGTGCCAGCAGCTTGACAGGGCGCACCGGGGAGCTGTTTTTT. Its protein is CASSLTGRTGELFF. J is TRBJ2-2 and V is TRBV5-6, with D possibly matching TRBD1 (6 bases). V lost 1 base to trimming and J lost 4 bases, with 8 bases between them. This CDR3 contains 14 residues. Germline assignment: CDR1 SGHDT and CDR2 YYEEEE.

V is TRBV30 and J is TRBJ2-2; a weak D match, TRBD2 (6 bases). Germline CDR1 reads GTSNPN; CDR2 reads SVGIG (reference sequence). The CDR3 is 11 amino acids. Here the CDR3 reads CAWGGTGELFF. The CDR3 DNA reads TGTGCTTGGGGAGGCACCGGGGAGCTGTTTTTT.

The rearrangement joins TRBV2 to TRBJ2-1, with TRBD1 identical over 9 bases. Per the germline V gene, CDR1 is SNHLY and CDR2 is FYNNEI. CDR3 size: 15 residues. Germline trimming cut 6 bases from V and 3 bases from J; bases unmatched to any gene: 6. In DNA, the CDR3 is TGTGCCAGCAGGGGGTGGGACAGGGTCTACAATGAGCAGTTCTTC. It translates to CASRGWDRVYNEQFF.

This chain connects TRBV7-2 to TRBJ2-2; 8 positions agree with TRBD2. V shed 4 bases and J 1 base; nucleotides not matched to a gene: 2. Germline V gene sequence: CDR1 SGHTA, CDR2 FQGNSA. The CDR3 contains 15 residues. CDR3 in DNA: TGTGCCAGCAGCTCCGCGGGGGGGAACACCGGGGAGCTGTTTTTT. Translating it yields CASSSAGGNTGELFF.

The DNA for the CDR3 is TGTGCCAGCAGCTTATCGGGGGGCCTAAATCAGCCCCAGCATTTT. Translated: CASSLSGGLNQPQHF. The J gene is TRBJ1-5, the V gene TRBV7-2; tentatively, D is TRBD1 (6 bases). V lost 2 bases and J lost 4, with 12 bases in between. Germline V gene data show CDR1 as SGHTA and CDR2 as FQGNSA. The CDR3 totals 15 residues. Using reference TRBV7-2 and TRBJ1-5 for the parts outside the CDR3, the full variable domain is GAGVSQSPSNKVTEKGKDVELRCDPISGHTALYWYRQSLGQGLEFLIYFQGNSAPDKSGLPSDRFSAERTGGSVSTLTIQRTQQEDSAVYLCASSLSGGLNQPQHFGDGTRLSIL.

This sequence joins TRBV9 and TRBJ2-3; D assignment may be TRBD1 or TRBD2 (5 bases each). CDR1 is SGDLS and CDR2 is YYNGEE in the germline V gene. Trimming took 1 base from V and 1 from J, leaving 7 bases between them. This CDR3 comprises 14 residues. The CDR3 nucleotides are TGTGCCAGCAGCGTACAGGGACGCACAGATACGCAGTATTTT. It specifies CASSVQGRTDTQYF.

The chain links TRBV28 to TRBJ2-3; maybe TRBD2 (5 bases). From germline, CDR1 is MDHEN and CDR2 SYDVKM. The CDR3 loop spans 14 amino acids. V was clipped by 6 bases and J by 2 bases, with 12 bases between them. This CDR3 reads CASSSAETTDTQYF. DNA for the CDR3: TGTGCCAGCAGCTCAGCGGAGACCACAGATACGCAGTATTTT. The full variable domain, rest sourced from reference TRBV28 and TRBJ2-3, is DVKVTQSSRYLVKRTGEKVFLECVQDMDHENMFWYRQDPGLGLRLIYFSYDVKMKEKGDIPEGYSVSREKKERFSLILESASTNQTSMYLCASSSAETTDTQYFGPGTRLTVL.

CDR3 in DNA: TGTGCCAGCAGTTACGGAAGATACACAGATACGCAGTATTTT. Its protein product is CASSYGRYTDTQYF. The rearrangement uses TRBV6-2 or TRBV6-3 and TRBJ2-3, with unresolved D. With 2 bases removed from V and 2 bases from J, the gap between germline ends came to 8 bases. CDR1 is MNHEY, CDR2 SVGEGT, per germline. This CDR3 comprises 14 residues.

The chain combines TRBV20-1 with TRBJ2-5, with TRBD2 as a possible D gene (6 bases). CDR1 and CDR2 from the germline V gene are DFQATT and SNEGSKA (reference sequence). V was clipped by 4 bases and J by 7 bases, with 16 bases between them. CDR3 size: 13 residues. DNA of the CDR3: TGCAGTGCTACCCCCTCACTAGCCGGGACCCAGTACTTC. This codes for CSATPSLAGTQYF.

The rearrangement uses TRBV6-2 or TRBV6-3 and TRBJ2-4; D gene ambiguous. The CDR3 is 14 residues long. Deletions cut 7 bases from V and 3 bases from J, with 13 bases between. The germline gives CDR1 MNHEY, CDR2 SVGEGT. The CDR3 DNA is TGTGCCAGCACCGGTGGGATAGGCAAAAACATTCAGTACTTC. Its translation: CASTGGIGKNIQYF.

The chain recombines TRBV3-1 with TRBJ1-1; D not resolved. V lost 3 bases and J lost 4, with 15 bases in between. The CDR3 contains 15 residues. The germline gives CDR1 LGHDT, CDR2 YNNKEL (reference sequence). CDR3 in amino acids: CASSQRTVQSTEAFF. The CDR3 nucleotides are TGTGCCAGCAGCCAGCGGACCGTTCAAAGCACTGAAGCTTTCTTT.

This chain links TRBV29-1 with TRBJ1-1; the D is unclear. Per germline, CDR1 SQVTM and CDR2 ANQGSEA. With 2 bases removed from V and 0 bases from J, the gap between germline ends came to 4 bases. This CDR3 region has 12 residues. The chain's CDR3 is CSVEQMNTEAFF. The CDR3, as DNA: TGCAGCGTTGAACAGATGAACACTGAAGCTTTCTTT.

This clonotype was counted once. The chain carries TRBV20-1 and TRBJ2-1; either TRBD1 or TRBD2 may supply D (5 bases each). The CDR3 length is 14 residues. Germline loops: CDR1 DFQATT, CDR2 SNEGSKA (reference sequence). V gave up 3 bases and J gave up 9 bases, with 18 bases separating them. The CDR3 DNA follows: TGCAGTGCTAGTATCCCGAGGGGAACACGTGAGCAGTTCTTC. Protein product: CSASIPRGTREQFF.

This clonotype was seen a few times. The V call is TRBV5-4, the J call TRBJ2-2; D gene uncertain. Between the trimmed V and J ends, which lost 1 base and 3 bases, there was a span of 13 bases. CDR1 is SGHNT and CDR2 is YYREEE in the germline V gene (reference sequence). The CDR3 runs 16 residues. CDR3 amino acids: CASSLSGPSHTGELFF. CDR3 in DNA: TGTGCCAGCAGCTTGTCCGGGCCCTCGCACACCGGGGAGCTGTTTTTT.

This chain links TRBV24-1 with TRBJ2-7, with D uncertain. The germline V gene encodes CDR1 KGHDR and CDR2 SFDVKD. Trimming removed 5 bases from V and 6 bases from J, with 10 bases in between. CDR3 length: 12 amino acids. The CDR3 region has the DNA TGTGCCACCAGTGCGGCTGGTGGCGAGCAGTACTTC. Residues: CATSAAGGEQYF.

With regard to this clonotype: A junction end diverges from the germline sequence, so it may reflect a read error. This rearrangement joins TRBV6-1 to TRBJ1-6; a weak D match, TRBD1 (6 bases). This CDR3 has 17 residues. The germline V gene encodes CDR1 MNHNS and CDR2 SASEGT. The CDR3 region is CAISSDRLGTYNSPLHF. In DNA, the CDR3 is TGTGCCATCAGCTCAGACAGGCTCGGGACCTACAATTCACCCCTCCACTTT.

This clonotype was observed a few times. The CDR3 region is CASSAALALQETQYF. CDR3 nucleotides: TGTGCCAGCAGCGCCGCCTTGGCCTTACAAGAGACCCAGTACTTC. This chain uses TRBV2 with TRBJ2-5; no clear D. The germline V gene encodes CDR1 SNHLY and CDR2 FYNNEI. V gave up 6 bases and J gave up 2 bases, with 16 bases separating them. The CDR3 totals 15 residues.